This T cell receptor beta chain was sequenced in a study of T cell responses to AZD1222 COVID-19 vaccine. Study context: Pooled in the analysis were second doses at about 4 or about 12 weeks. The study's findings and limits: Repertoires were obtained solely post-peak T cell response. Seropositive at baseline were only six AZD1222 recipients. Females made up more of the donors, who were largely white British, and clonal diversity may have come out too low.

Sequencing used immunoSEQ multiplex PCR; TCRdb keeps in-frame clones, though not all of them. The table shows approximately 150,000 clones, with about nine tenths occurring only once. For this clone: The antigen is unknown.

This CDR3 is 15 amino acids long. Germline V gene sequence: CDR1 SGHVS, CDR2 FQNEAQ. Trimming took 4 bases from V and 4 from J; bases not matched to a gene: 5. This TCR was sampled from an adult in good health. This chain connects TRBV7-8 to TRBJ2-1, with 9 nucleotides matching TRBD1. The input for sequencing was peripheral blood, taken on day 0 of AZD1222 vaccination. CDR3 coding DNA: TGTGCCAGCAGCTCATCCGGGACAGGGTACAATGAGCAGTTCTTC. This gives the protein CASSSSGTGYNEQFF.